These T cell receptor beta chains were read from a single sample in a study of immune evolution from preneoplasia to lung adenocarcinoma. Generated by immunoSEQ multiplex PCR, the TCRdb table keeps only in-frame clones and is missing some. Here the sample spans roughly 14,000 clones, roughly 80% being singletons. The source material was FFPE minimally invasive lung adenocarcinoma tissue. Source of these receptors: a person aged 70 to 79 with lung adenocarcinoma. The CDR3 runs from the conserved cysteine through the conserved F or W. D genes are given only for firm matches. Clone sizes are given selectively: once, few, many, or a class where the clone is expanded.

d_call clone_size j_call v_call cdr3_nt cdr3_aa
TRBD2 NA TRBJ2-7 TRBV6-1 TGTGCCAGCAGTGGCCTAGCGGGAGGCCTCTACGAGCAGTACTTC CASSGLAGGLYEQYF
NA NA TRBJ1-2 TRBV14 TGTGCCAGCAGCCAAGATAGAAGAAGGGGCTACACCTTC CASSQDRRRGYTF
NA NA TRBJ1-6 TRBV5-4 TGTGCCAGCAGCCCAGACCCCTGGGGATCCTCCTATAATTCACCCCTCCACTTT CASSPDPWGSSYNSPLHF
NA NA TRBJ2-4 TRBV7-8 TGTGCCAGCAGCTTGGCGGAAACGAACATTCAGTACTTC CASSLAETNIQYF
NA NA TRBJ1-1 TRBV9 TGTGCCAGCAGCCCTGGGCAGGCCACTGAAGCTTTCTTT CASSPGQATEAFF
NA NA TRBJ1-3 TRBV9 TGTGCCAGCAGCGCCCTCCAGGAACTGAGCTCTGGAAACACCATATATTTT CASSALQELSSGNTIYF
TRBD1 once TRBJ1-5 TRBV28 TGTGCCAGCAGGCCGGGACAGGGGGGCAATCAGCCCCAGCATTTT CASRPGQGGNQPQHF
NA NA TRBJ1-4 TRBV21-1 TGTGCCAGCAGCAAAAGAGGACCCAGAGGGGGCTTGCGAACTAATGAAAAACTGTTTTTT CASSKRGPRGGLRTNEKLFF
NA NA TRBJ1-2 TRBV6-1 TGTGCCAGCAGTGAACCGGGTTGGTCTAACTATGGCTACACCTTC CASSEPGWSNYGYTF
NA NA TRBJ2-2 TRBV12-5 TGTGCTAGTGCCGCAGGGGAGAACACCGGGGAGCTGTTTTTT CASAAGENTGELFF
TRBD1 NA TRBJ1-2 TRBV6-1 TGTGCCAGCAGTGAATCCGGGACAGACTATGGCTACACCTTC CASSESGTDYGYTF
NA NA TRBJ1-1 TRBV28 TGTGCCAGCAGTTTTATAGTCCTCGGCCGCGGGACTGAAGCTTTCTTT CASSFIVLGRGTEAFF
TRBD1 once TRBJ1-2 TRBV5-4 TGTGCCAGCAGCCAGTACCAGGGGGCCGGGAGTGGCTACACCTTC CASSQYQGAGSGYTF
NA NA TRBJ2-3 TRBV10-1 TGCGCCAGCAGTGAGTCTGTACGAGGAGATACGCAGTATTTT CASSESVRGDTQYF
NA NA TRBJ1-5 TRBV19 TGTGCCAGTAGTATAGAACAGGGCCCTAATCAGCCCCAGCATTTT CASSIEQGPNQPQHF
NA NA TRBJ1-5 TRBV28 TGTGCCAGCAGAGAAGGGGGATCGCCCCAGCATTTT CASREGGSPQHF
NA once TRBJ1-2 TRBV16 TGTGCCAGCAGCCAATCGCGCGGCTACACCTTC CASSQSRGYTF
TRBD2 NA TRBJ2-3 TRBV7-6 TGTGCCAGCAGCTTACCCTTCCGGCGGGGGGGTACAGATACGCAGTATTTT CASSLPFRRGGTDTQYF
NA NA TRBJ2-1 TRBV29-1 TGCAGCGTTCTCCCGGGACCCTACAATGAGCAGTTCTTC CSVLPGPYNEQFF
NA NA TRBJ1-1 TRBV30 TGTGCCTGGAGTGCCCATCACATGAACACTGAAGCTTTCTTT CAWSAHHMNTEAFF
NA NA TRBJ2-1 TRBV29-1 TGCAGCGTTTGTCCCCAGGGAGGCGATGAGCAGTTCTTC CSVCPQGGDEQFF
NA NA TRBJ2-2 TRBV7-2 TGTGCCAGCAGCTTTCAGGAAGTGGGAGAGCTGACCGGGGAGCTGTTTTTT CASSFQEVGELTGELFF
NA few TRBJ1-4 TRBV7-3 TGTGCCAGCAGCACAGGGCCACCAGAAAAACTGTTTTTT CASSTGPPEKLFF
NA NA TRBJ2-3 TRBV11-1 TGTGCCAGCAGCTTCCCGCAGAATACGCAGTATTTT CASSFPQNTQYF
NA NA TRBJ2-5 TRBV11-3 TGTGCCAGCAGCCTTTCTCAAAGCCAAGAGACCCAGTACTTC CASSLSQSQETQYF
TRBD1 NA TRBJ1-1 TRBV6-4 TGTGCCAGCGGTACAGGGGTTGGTACTGAAGCTTTCTTT CASGTGVGTEAFF
NA NA TRBJ2-7 TRBV7-9 TGTGCCAGCAGCCTCGACTACGAGCAGTACTTC CASSLDYEQYF
NA NA TRBJ2-2 TRBV11-2 TGTGCCAGCAGCATACAGGGGAACACCGGGGAGCTGTTTTTT CASSIQGNTGELFF
NA NA TRBJ1-5 TRBV6-6 TGTGCCAGCAGTATTGGGTCGGGCAATCAGCCCCAGCATTTT CASSIGSGNQPQHF